The 20 T cell receptor beta chains below come from one sample, sequenced in a study of blood T cell repertoires in COVID-19. Sequenced by immunoSEQ multiplex PCR; TCRdb stores in-frame clones only, minus some. The table records 170,000 or so clones, 87% of them present only once. Sequencing was performed on PBMCs or T cells enriched from blood (not recorded which). These receptors were taken from a woman aged 45-59 years who had recovered from COVID-19.

The V gene is TRBV7-8, the J gene TRBJ2-1; 9 bases line up with TRBD1. V gave up 7 bases and J gave up 8 bases; unmatched junction bases: 9. The CDR3 covers 14 residues. CDR1 SGHVS and CDR2 FQNEAQ come from the germline V gene. Written as DNA, the CDR3 is TGTGCCAGCACCCCCCTCGGACAGGGGTATGAGCAGTTCTTC. This translates into CASTPLGQGYEQFF.

The chain links TRBV4-3 to TRBJ2-1, with D perhaps TRBD2 (6 bases). The CDR3 runs to 14 residues. V was pared by 0 bases and J by 9 bases, with 12 bases between. In germline, CDR1 is LGHNA, CDR2 YSLEER. The CDR3 spells CASSQDNTGGEQFF. DNA for the CDR3: TGCGCCAGCAGCCAAGATAACACCGGGGGTGAGCAGTTCTTC.

The chain joins TRBV14 to TRBJ2-1, with D tentatively TRBD1 (6 bases). Germline V gene lookup returns CDR1 SGHDN and CDR2 FVKESK. The V end was cut by 6 bases, the J end by 4 bases, with 16 bases between. The CDR3 runs 15 residues. The DNA for the CDR3 is TGTGCCAGCAGTCTTCCGGACAGACCATACAATGAGCAGTTCTTC. Protein sequence: CASSLPDRPYNEQFF.

The chain uses TRBV12-3 or TRBV12-4 and TRBJ1-5; 8 positions agree with TRBD1. V was pared by 6 bases and J by 4 bases, with 2 bases of the junction left unmatched. The CDR3 is made up of 13 amino acids. The CDR3 bases are TGTGCCAGCAGGGGGACAGGAAATCAGCCCCAGCATTTT. Its protein is CASRGTGNQPQHF.

This chain uses TRBV6-1 with TRBJ1-1, with 7 positions matching TRBD1. The germline gives CDR1 MNHNS, CDR2 SASEGT. The CDR3 is 13 residues long. V trimming: 8 bases; J trimming: 1 base; junction bases outside the gene matches: 4. CDR3 coding DNA: TGTGCCAGCCAGGGACAGCCGAACACTGAAGCTTTCTTT. Residues: CASQGQPNTEAFF.

The J gene is TRBJ2-7, the V gene TRBV5-1; 11 nucleotides match TRBD1. This CDR3 has 14 residues. Per the germline V gene, CDR1 is SGHRS and CDR2 is YFSETQ. V lost 4 bases to trimming and J lost 3 bases; unmatched junction nucleotides: 3. CDR3 region: CASSGQGAGYEQYF. The CDR3 region has the DNA TGCGCCAGCAGCGGACAGGGGGCCGGCTACGAGCAGTACTTC.

The chain couples TRBV7-8 to TRBJ2-5, with TRBD2 identical over 11 bases. The germline CDR1 and CDR2 sequences are SGHVS and FQNEAQ. CDR3 length: 14 residues. The J segment lost 5 bases and the V segment lost 3 bases, leaving 2 bases of the junction unmatched. Here the CDR3 reads CASSFTSGSETQYF. The CDR3 DNA sequence: TGTGCCAGCAGCTTTACTAGCGGGAGTGAGACCCAGTACTTC.

This chain links TRBV9 with TRBJ1-6; 9 bases match TRBD1. Germline CDR1 is SGDLS and CDR2 is YYNGEE. The V and J ends lost 4 bases and 10 bases, in that order; junction bases with no gene match: 6. This CDR3 is 14 amino acids long. CDR3 sequence (DNA): TGTGCCAGCAGCAACCGGGACAGGGCCTCACCCCTCCACTTT. Translating it yields CASSNRDRASPLHF.

The chain's CDR3 is CASSPRQGANGYTF. The CDR3 DNA reads TGTGCCAGCAGTCCGAGACAGGGGGCCAATGGCTACACCTTC. The rearrangement uses TRBV6-2 or TRBV6-3 and TRBJ1-2, with 10 bases identical to TRBD1. The CDR3 spans 14 residues. Germline V gene sequence: CDR1 MNHEY, CDR2 SVGEGT. Losses at the gene ends were 5 bases for V and 6 bases for J; bases not matched to a gene: 6.

This clone has just one count. The chain uses TRBV6-5 and TRBJ2-6; TRBD2 aligns across 8 bases. V dropped 10 bases and J dropped 0; count of bases not matched to a gene: 5. The CDR3 has 15 amino acids. Germline CDR1 and CDR2: MNHEY and SVGAGI. CDR3 nucleotide sequence: TGTGCCACCCGAGGGACTAGCTCTGGGGCCAACGTCCTGACTTTC. This codes for CATRGTSSGANVLTF.

The chain links TRBV6-5 to TRBJ1-5, with D possibly TRBD1 on 5 matching bases. V was cut by 2 bases and J by 5 bases, with 10 bases left in between. This CDR3 comprises 14 residues. Germline lookup yields CDR1 MNHEY and CDR2 SVGAGI. The CDR3 is CASSYGTSDQPQHF. The DNA of the CDR3 is TGTGCCAGCAGTTACGGGACTTCGGATCAGCCCCAGCATTTT.

This chain connects TRBV19 to TRBJ1-5; weak D call: TRBD1 (6 bases). The CDR3 runs 13 residues. Trimming left V 4 bases short and J 7 bases short, with 11 bases between. CDR1 is LNHDA, CDR2 SQIVND, per germline (reference sequence). The CDR3 DNA sequence: TGTGCCAGTAGTACGGGGGGGCCGCAGCCCCAGCATTTT. It encodes CASSTGGPQPQHF.

This clone came up once. The rearrangement links TRBV4-3 to TRBJ1-5; D perhaps matches TRBD1 (6 bases). This CDR3 spans 15 amino acids. Germline-derived CDR1 and CDR2 are LGHNA and YSLEER. V was pared by 3 bases and J by 5 bases, with 14 bases between. DNA of the CDR3: TGCGCCAGCAGCCAGGCTACAGGGTTTGATCAGCCCCAGCATTTT. It specifies CASSQATGFDQPQHF.

The chain employs TRBV3-1 (or the pseudogene TRBV3-2) and TRBJ1-1; 10 bases align to TRBD1. The CDR3 is made up of 14 amino acids. Germline V CDR1 and CDR2: LGHDT, YNNKEL (reference sequence). The ends lost 6 bases at V and 1 base at J; junction bases unmatched: 2. The CDR3 nucleotides are TGTGCCAGCAGGCGACAGGGGGCGAACACTGAAGCTTTCTTT. Protein product: CASRRQGANTEAFF.

The CDR3 nucleotides are TGCAGCGTTGTTGACAGCTATGGCTACACCTTC. Its protein product is CSVVDSYGYTF. The chain uses TRBV29-1 and TRBJ1-2; D is possibly TRBD1 (5 bases). Germline-derived CDR1 and CDR2 are SQVTM and ANQGSEA. The germline V and J ends were trimmed by 4 bases and 4 bases, with 7 bases remaining between them. This CDR3 region has 11 residues. Complete variable domain (other parts from reference TRBV29-1 and TRBJ1-2): SAVISQKPSRDICQRGTSLTIQCQVDSQVTMMFWYRQQPGQSLTLIATANQGSEATYESGFVIDKFPISRPNLTFSTLTVSNMSPEDSSIYLCSVVDSYGYTFGSGTRLTVV.

This clone was picked up one time. The rearrangement links TRBV4-3 to TRBJ1-6; TRBD1 agrees at 9 bases. CDR3 size: 16 residues. Losses at the gene ends were 5 bases for V and 8 bases for J; bases not matched to a gene: 10. Germline values: CDR1 LGHNA, CDR2 YSLEER. CDR3 region: CASSVDPGQGDSPLHF. Here the CDR3 DNA reads TGCGCCAGCAGCGTAGACCCGGGACAGGGCGATTCACCCCTCCACTTT.

The chain has TRBV11-2 and TRBJ1-5; weak D call: TRBD1 (5 bases). Deletions cut 3 bases from V and 4 bases from J, with 13 bases between. The CDR3 extends over 15 amino acids. Looked up from germline, CDR1 is SGHAT and CDR2 is FQNNGV. The CDR3 nucleotides are TGTGCCAGCAGCTTGGGGGGGGGAAAGAATCAGCCCCAGCATTTT. Encoded protein: CASSLGGGKNQPQHF.

The rearrangement links TRBV29-1 to TRBJ2-1; D call uncertain. This CDR3 is built from 16 residues. CDR1 and CDR2 from the germline V gene are SQVTM and ANQGSEA. Trimming removed 6 bases from V and 8 bases from J, with 26 bases in between. CDR3: CSVESLTGYYGDEQFF. The CDR3 coding sequence is TGCAGCGTCGAGAGTTTGACCGGCTACTACGGCGATGAGCAGTTCTTC.

This clone was observed a handful of times. The J gene is TRBJ2-7, the V gene TRBV5-1, with 7 bases lining up with TRBD2. This CDR3 region has 15 residues. Per the germline V gene, CDR1 is SGHRS and CDR2 is YFSETQ. V shed 0 bases, J shed 3 bases, and the junction held 6 bases outside the gene matches. The CDR3 bases are TGCGCCAGCAGCTTGGCGTGGGGGGGAGACTACGAGCAGTACTTC. Protein product: CASSLAWGGDYEQYF.

The chain couples TRBV7-9 to TRBJ2-7; tentatively, D is TRBD2 (5 bases). Looked up from germline, CDR1 is SEHNR and CDR2 is FQNEAQ (reference sequence). V lost 2 bases to trimming and J lost 1 base, with 6 bases between them. CDR3 length equals 13 residues. The CDR3 region is CASSLRTSYEQYF. CDR3 in DNA: TGTGCCAGCAGCTTAAGGACTTCCTACGAGCAGTACTTC.